The 21 T cell receptor beta chains presented below share a single source sample, sequenced in a study of blood T cell repertoires in COVID-19. Only in-frame clones appear in the TCRdb table, and some are missing; sequencing was by immunoSEQ multiplex PCR. The top ten hold around 4.8% of the sample, which has under 150,000 clones, 60% to 85% seen once. Material for sequencing was peripheral blood. The receptors were gathered from an elderly woman with active or convalescent COVID-19.

This clone was observed a handful of times. The chain combines TRBV5-1 with TRBJ1-2; D call uncertain. V was shortened by 4 bases and J by 3 bases, with 13 bases between the two germline ends. Germline assignment: CDR1 SGHRS and CDR2 YFSETQ. The CDR3 has 14 amino acids. Written as DNA, the CDR3 is TGCGCCAGCAGCGTCTCAGGTCTCGACTATGGCTACACCTTC. Its translation is CASSVSGLDYGYTF.

This clone appeared a few times. The chain couples TRBV28 to TRBJ1-2; D gene unclear. V was shortened by 2 bases and J by 7 bases, with 14 bases between the two germline ends. CDR1 and CDR2 (germline): MDHEN, SYDVKM. The CDR3 extends over 14 amino acids. CDR3 region: CASSLASRISGYTF. In DNA, the CDR3 is TGTGCCAGCAGTTTAGCATCCAGGATCAGTGGCTACACCTTC.

The CDR3 here is CASKLGGYANTEAFF. CDR3 coding DNA: TGTGCCAGCAAATTGGGAGGGTATGCGAACACTGAAGCTTTCTTT. The chain has TRBV7-8 and TRBJ1-1, with no clear D. Germline loops: CDR1 SGHVS, CDR2 FQNEAQ. The CDR3 is 15 residues long. V was trimmed by 7 bases and J by 1 base, leaving 16 bases between them.

The gene calls are TRBV5-6 and TRBJ1-1; D is unclear. The CDR3 contains 15 residues. Deletions cut 2 bases from V and 4 bases from J, with 15 bases between. Germline lookup yields CDR1 SGHDT and CDR2 YYEEEE. DNA of the CDR3: TGTGCCAGCAGCTTTACACCCACTCGCGGCACTGAAGCTTTCTTT. Translation: CASSFTPTRGTEAFF.

The V and J genes are TRBV6-5 and TRBJ2-7, with D unclear. V shed 4 bases and J shed 5 bases, with 21 bases lying between them. The CDR3 has 16 amino acids. Germline CDR1 and CDR2: MNHEY and SVGAGI. The CDR3 DNA sequence: TGTGCCAGCAGTTCCGCCCTAATCGCGACTCACCACGAGCAGTACTTC. Encoded protein: CASSSALIATHHEQYF.

This chain links TRBV5-5 with TRBJ1-1; D is uncertain. Germline lookup yields CDR1 SGHKS and CDR2 YYEKEE (reference sequence). This CDR3 comprises 13 residues. V was trimmed by 4 bases and J by 6 bases, leaving 13 bases between them. The CDR3 protein is CASSREADSEAFF. In DNA form, the CDR3 reads TGTGCCAGCAGCAGGGAGGCAGACTCTGAAGCTTTCTTT. The full variable domain, in which reference TRBV5-5 and TRBJ1-1 provide the parts outside the CDR3, is DAGVTQSPTHLIKTRGQQVTLRCSPISGHKSVSWYQQVLGQGPQFIFQYYEKEERGRGNFPDRFSARQFPNYSSELNVNALLLGDSALYLCASSREADSEAFFGQGTRLTVV.

The rearrangement joins TRBV2 to TRBJ2-3, with 11 bases lining up with TRBD2. The V gene end was trimmed by 2 bases and the J gene end by 2 bases; junction bases not matched to a gene: 6. Germline V gene data show CDR1 as SNHLY and CDR2 as FYNNEI. The CDR3 is 17 residues long. The DNA of the CDR3 is TGTGCCAGCAGTGAATGGCTAGCGGGGGGAATCACAGATACGCAGTATTTT. This encodes CASSEWLAGGITDTQYF.

The chain is built from TRBV11-3 and TRBJ2-7; TRBD1 matches 12 bases. V shed 1 base and J 5 bases; nucleotides not matched to a gene: 3. Germline CDR1 and CDR2: SGHNT and YENEEA. The CDR3 is 15 residues long. CDR3 region: CASSLVWDRGHEQYF. CDR3 nucleotide sequence: TGTGCCAGCAGCTTAGTCTGGGACAGGGGGCACGAGCAGTACTTC.

V is TRBV5-1 and J is TRBJ2-7; no definite D call. This CDR3 contains 14 residues. Per the germline V gene, CDR1 is SGHRS and CDR2 is YFSETQ. V was pared by 0 bases and J by 1 base, with 8 bases between. The DNA of the CDR3 is TGCGCCAGCAGCTTGGATGGCTTATCCTACGAGCAGTACTTC. As protein: CASSLDGLSYEQYF.

The chain is built from TRBV30 and TRBJ1-5; 7 nucleotides agree with TRBD1. Unmatched junction bases numbered 7, after V lost 2 bases and J lost 0 bases. The germline V gene encodes CDR1 GTSNPN and CDR2 SVGIG (reference sequence). The CDR3 totals 16 residues. The CDR3 DNA reads TGTGCCTGGAGTCCGAGGGACAGCTATAGCAATCAGCCCCAGCATTTT. Translation gives CAWSPRDSYSNQPQHF.

The rearrangement uses TRBV5-1 and TRBJ1-2; the D gene is possibly TRBD1 (6 bases). The CDR3 is 14 amino acids. V lost 5 bases to trimming and J lost 1 base, with 12 bases between them. Germline values: CDR1 SGHRS, CDR2 YFSETQ. CDR3 coding DNA: TGCGCCAGCAGTCTCAGGGGTTTTAACTATGGCTACACCTTC. As protein: CASSLRGFNYGYTF.

The chain recombines TRBV3-1 (or the pseudogene TRBV3-2) with TRBJ2-7, with D unclear. Between the trimmed V and J ends, which lost 1 base and 7 bases, there was a span of 5 bases. The germline gives CDR1 LGHDT, CDR2 YNNKEL (reference sequence). This CDR3 region has 11 residues. The CDR3 reads CASSQALEQYF. As DNA, the CDR3 is TGTGCCAGCAGCCAAGCCCTGGAGCAGTACTTC.

V and J are TRBV6-5 and TRBJ2-5, with 10 positions matching TRBD1. After removal of 6 bases from V and 6 bases from J, the junction contained 7 bases not matched to a gene. The CDR3 length is 14 residues. Per the germline V gene, CDR1 is MNHEY and CDR2 is SVGAGI. The DNA for the CDR3 is TGTGCCAGCAGGCATGACAGGGGGCTTAAGACCCAGTACTTC. It is translated as CASRHDRGLKTQYF.

On this clone itself: The sample holds other DNA sequences that translate to the same CDR3. The J gene is TRBJ2-5, the V gene TRBV5-1; 9 bases fit TRBD1. The CDR3 is 15 amino acids. Germline CDR1 and CDR2: SGHRS and YFSETQ. J gave up 2 bases and V 1 base, and 3 bases lay outside the gene matches. The CDR3 region is CASSLMTGGQETQYF. CDR3 DNA: TGCGCCAGCAGCTTGATGACAGGGGGACAAGAGACCCAGTACTTC.

The gene calls are TRBV18 and TRBJ1-2; tentative D call: TRBD1 (6 bases). From germline, CDR1 is KGHSH and CDR2 LQKENI. This CDR3 comprises 15 residues. Trimming left V 3 bases short and J 4 bases short, with 15 bases between. Here the CDR3 reads CASSPLQDRSYGYTF. The DNA of the CDR3 is TGTGCCAGCTCACCCCTCCAGGACAGAAGCTATGGCTACACCTTC.

V gene TRBV30 combines with J gene TRBJ1-4; 8 bases agree with TRBD1. With V trimmed by 2 bases and J by 1 base, 18 bases remained unmatched. This CDR3 contains 20 residues. Germline lookup yields CDR1 GTSNPN and CDR2 SVGIG (reference sequence). The CDR3 sequence is CAWSSPPGGVLVGTNEKLFF. The CDR3 DNA reads TGTGCCTGGAGTTCCCCGCCAGGGGGCGTTTTAGTTGGAACTAATGAAAAACTGTTTTTT.

V usage is TRBV7-2 and J usage is TRBJ2-3; D remains ambiguous. The CDR3 length is 14 residues. Trimming took 5 bases from V and 2 from J, leaving 11 bases between them. Germline V gene sequence: CDR1 SGHTA, CDR2 FQGNSA. Written as DNA, the CDR3 is TGTGCCAGCAGCCCCCAGGCTAACACAGATACGCAGTATTTT. It translates to CASSPQANTDTQYF. The full variable domain, in which reference TRBV7-2 and TRBJ2-3 provide the parts outside the CDR3, is GAGVSQSPSNKVTEKGKDVELRCDPISGHTALYWYRQSLGQGLEFLIYFQGNSAPDKSGLPSDRFSAERTGGSVSTLTIQRTQQEDSAVYLCASSPQANTDTQYFGPGTRLTVL.

The chain has TRBV6-1 and TRBJ1-2, with D uncertain. The CDR3 contains 13 residues. In germline, CDR1 is MNHNS, CDR2 SASEGT. V was trimmed by 1 base and J by 4 bases, leaving 7 bases between them. CDR3 in amino acids: CASSEVESYGYTF. CDR3 nucleotides: TGTGCCAGCAGTGAAGTAGAGTCCTATGGCTACACCTTC.

This chain links TRBV19 with TRBJ1-2, with D uncertain. The CDR3 is 12 residues long. Per germline, CDR1 LNHDA and CDR2 SQIVND (reference sequence). V lost 4 bases and J lost 6, with 9 bases in between. DNA of the CDR3: TGTGCCAGTAGTAGCGGGCGTGATGGCTACACCTTC. Translated: CASSSGRDGYTF. The variable domain in full, completed from reference TRBV19 and TRBJ1-2, reads DGGITQSPKYLFRKEGQNVTLSCEQNLNHDAMYWYRQDPGQGLRLIYYSQIVNDFQKGDIAEGYSVSREKKESFPLTVTSAQKNPTAFYLCASSSGRDGYTFGSGTRLTVV.

This clone has a handful of counts. The chain joins TRBV5-6 to TRBJ2-7; 8 bases are a match to TRBD1. The CDR3 has 14 amino acids. The germline gives CDR1 SGHDT, CDR2 YYEEEE. V was pared by 4 bases and J by 2 bases, with 5 bases of the junction left unmatched. CDR3 residues: CASSQTGVTYEQYF. CDR3 nucleotide sequence: TGTGCCAGCAGCCAGACAGGGGTAACCTACGAGCAGTACTTC.

V is TRBV18 and J is TRBJ1-2; 7 bases agree with TRBD1. The V gene end was trimmed by 4 bases and the J gene end by 2 bases; junction bases not matched to a gene: 4. The CDR3 runs 14 residues. From germline, CDR1 is KGHSH and CDR2 LQKENI. This CDR3 is CASSRQTGNYGYTF. CDR3 DNA: TGTGCCAGCTCACGACAGACAGGGAACTATGGCTACACCTTC.